Listed below are T cell receptor beta chains from one sample, sequenced in a study of cytomegalovirus exposure and HLA in healthy donors. The protocol was immunoSEQ multiplex PCR, while the TCRdb copy is restricted to in-frame clones and leaves out a portion. The sample lists about 130,000 clones; approximately 80% were seen once. Sequenced sample: PBMCs. These receptors came from a male donor in good health and CMV-seronegative. CDR3s include the opening cysteine and the closing phenylalanine or tryptophan. A D gene is named only where the DNA matches it firmly. The size of a clone is reported for some rows only, either as once, few or many, or as a class for expanded clones.

v_call	d_call	clone_size	j_call	cdr3_nt	cdr3_aa
TRBV5-5	TRBD1	once	TRBJ1-1	TGTGCCAGCAGCCCGGTGGACAGGCTGAACACTGAAGCTTTCTTT	CASSPVDRLNTEAFF
TRBV9	TRBD1	-	TRBJ2-7	TGTGCCAGCAGCGTCGGGACAGGACCTACCTACGAGCAGTACTTC	CASSVGTGPTYEQYF
TRBV5-4	-	-	TRBJ1-5	TGTGCCAGCAGCCCGGACAGTCGCTCGGGGCCCCAGCATTTT	CASSPDSRSGPQHF
TRBV7-9	-	-	TRBJ1-2	TGTGCCAGCAGCTTAGAGTCCAGGGACTATGGCTACACCTTC	CASSLESRDYGYTF
TRBV21-1	-	-	TRBJ2-1	TGTGCCAGCAGCAAAGTCTCCGGCTCCTACAATGAGCAGTTCTTC	CASSKVSGSYNEQFF
TRBV28	TRBD2	-	TRBJ2-7	TGTGCCAGCAGCCAACGGGGTGGGAGCGGGGTTGAGCAGTACTTC	CASSQRGGSGVEQYF
TRBV5-1	TRBD1	-	TRBJ2-2	TGCGCCAGCAGCTTGGGGACCGGGACAGGGACGATTACCGGGGAGCTGTTTTTT	CASSLGTGTGTITGELFF
TRBV5-1	-	-	TRBJ2-6	TGCGCCAGCAGCCGAAGTGGGGCTCCTGGGGCCAACGTCCTGACTTTC	CASSRSGAPGANVLTF
TRBV7-2	TRBD1	-	TRBJ1-2	TGTGCCAGCAGCACCCGGACAGGGATGAACTATGGCTACACCTTC	CASSTRTGMNYGYTF
TRBV14	-	-	TRBJ2-5	TGTGCCAGCAGCCCTGTCGTCGGGGAGACCCAGTACTTC	CASSPVVGETQYF
TRBV6-5	-	-	TRBJ1-4	TGTGCCAGCAGAGGCAGGCTTGGGAATGAAAAACTGTTTTTT	CASRGRLGNEKLFF
TRBV6-5	-	-	TRBJ1-1	TGTGCCAGCAGTTACTCGGGGCGGTTGAACACTGAAGCTTTCTTT	CASSYSGRLNTEAFF
TRBV30	TRBD1	-	TRBJ1-1	TGTGCCTGGGGACAGGGGAGGCTGAACACTGAAGCTTTCTTT	CAWGQGRLNTEAFF
TRBV18	TRBD1	once	TRBJ1-5	TGTGCCAGCTCACCCGGGACAGGGAATCAGCCCCAGCATTTT	CASSPGTGNQPQHF
TRBV6-5	TRBD2	-	TRBJ2-7	TGTGCCAGCAGTTGGACTAGCGGGAGCTCCTACGAGCAGTACTTC	CASSWTSGSSYEQYF
TRBV6-1	-	-	TRBJ2-2	TGTGCCAGCAGTGAAGGACAGGACACCGGGGAGCTGTTTTTT	CASSEGQDTGELFF
TRBV28	TRBD1	-	TRBJ1-4	TGTGCCAGCAGCCAGATTGGACAGGGGGCGGCTAATGAAAAACTGTTTTTT	CASSQIGQGAANEKLFF
TRBV10-3	-	-	TRBJ2-7	TGTGCCATCAGTGAGTCCGGCGAGCAGTACTTC	CAISESGEQYF
TRBV11-2	TRBD1	-	TRBJ1-1	TGTGCCAGCAGCCTTGTATTGACAGGGCTAAACACTGAAGCTTTCTTT	CASSLVLTGLNTEAFF
TRBV6-5	TRBD1	-	TRBJ1-1	TGTGCCAGCAGCTATATGACAGGGACCACTGAAGCTTTCTTT	CASSYMTGTTEAFF
TRBV16	TRBD1	-	TRBJ1-2	TGTGCCAGCAGCCAATTGAGGACAGGGCAAATGGACTATGGCTGCACCTTC	CASSQLRTGQMDYGCTF
TRBV5-1	TRBD1	-	TRBJ1-5	TGCGCCAGCAGCCTCGACGGACAGGGGGGTTTTGGCAATCAGCCCCAGCATTTT	CASSLDGQGGFGNQPQHF
TRBV11-2	-	-	TRBJ1-4	TGTGCCAGCACCACAGGACAGCCTAATGAAAAACTGTTTTTT	CASTTGQPNEKLFF
TRBV21-1	-	-	TRBJ2-1	TGTGCCAGCAGCAAAGCTTGCATCCCTAGCGGGATACCCTACAATGAGCAGTTCTTC	CASSKACIPSGIPYNEQFF
TRBV11-2	-	-	TRBJ1-5	TGTGCCAGCAGCTTAGCTGGAGATGGTCAGCCCCAGCATTTT	CASSLAGDGQPQHF
TRBV30	TRBD1	-	TRBJ2-1	TGTGCCTGGAGTTCCCCTGGACAGGGGGGACTACCTTTTTTGGGTGAGCAGTTCTTC	CAWSSPGQGGLPFLGEQFF
TRBV6-1	TRBD1	-	TRBJ2-1	TGTGCCAGCAGTGAAGCGTGGACAGGGACCTACAATGAGCAGTTCTTC	CASSEAWTGTYNEQFF
TRBV5-4	TRBD1	-	TRBJ2-2	TGTGCCAGCAGCTCAGGGGACAGCAACACCGGGGAGCTGTTTTTT	CASSSGDSNTGELFF
TRBV18	-	once	TRBJ2-7	TGTGCCAGCTCACCACCGGGAGTGAGGGACGAGCAGTACTTC	CASSPPGVRDEQYF
TRBV2	-	once	TRBJ2-7	TGTGCCAGCAGTGAATTGGCAGAGCAGTACTTC	CASSELAEQYF
TRBV18	TRBD1	-	TRBJ2-5	TGTGCCAGCTCACACGAGGACAGGGGTGGAGAGACCCAGTACTTC	CASSHEDRGGETQYF
TRBV5-4	TRBD1	-	TRBJ1-6	TGTGCCAGCAGCACAGGGGGAAGTCGTTCACCCCTCCACTTT	CASSTGGSRSPLHF
TRBV25-1	TRBD1	-	TRBJ2-7	TGTGCCAGCGACAATCCCGAGGGGACAGGGTCGTCGTACGAGCAGTACTTC	CASDNPEGTGSSYEQYF
TRBV5-4	TRBD1	-	TRBJ1-4	TGTGCCAGCAGCTTGGACAGGGGTAATGAAAAACTGTTTTTT	CASSLDRGNEKLFF
TRBV2	-	-	TRBJ2-5	TGTGCCAGCAGTGAATTTGGCAACCAAGAGACCCAGTACTTC	CASSEFGNQETQYF
TRBV19	TRBD1	-	TRBJ1-2	TGTGCCAGTAGTACCCGACAGGGGGGAGGCTACACCTTC	CASSTRQGGGYTF
TRBV7-9	-	-	TRBJ2-2	TGTGCCAGCAGCTTCGGAGTCGGGGAGCTGTTTTTT	CASSFGVGELFF
TRBV4-1	TRBD2	-	TRBJ2-3	TGCGCCAGCAGCCAAAAAGGGGCGGGAGATGTGGGCGATACGCAGTATTTT	CASSQKGAGDVGDTQYF
TRBV4-3	-	-	TRBJ2-5	TGCGCCAGCAGCCAAGATTTCGGGGAGACCCAGTACTTC	CASSQDFGETQYF
TRBV7-2	-	-	TRBJ2-7	TGTGCCAGCAGCAACCGGGGTGGCTCTGTAGACGAGCAGTACTTC	CASSNRGGSVDEQYF